This T cell receptor beta chain was sequenced in a study of cytomegalovirus exposure and HLA in healthy donors. Whole-study results and caveats: The authors listed some 160 TCR beta chains as cytomegalovirus-associated. Across donors, sequencing depth was assumed by presence/absence analyses to be roughly uniform. TCR beta chain V- and J-gene trimming was linked, in a later analysis, to a missense variant in DCLRE1C. In the analysis, some V segments, TRBV6-2 and TRBV6-3 included, were excluded as indistinguishable.

Researchers ran the PCR with 60 Vbeta and 13 Jbeta primers. Generated by immunoSEQ multiplex PCR, the TCRdb table keeps only in-frame clones and is missing some. The profile shows about 160,000 clones, about three quarters of them singletons. CDR1 MDHEN and CDR2 SYDVKM come from the germline V gene. The trim removed 6 bases at V and 4 bases at J, leaving 5 bases unmatched. CDR3 length: 13 residues. About this clone itself: Its matching antigen is unknown.

The rearrangement joins TRBV28 to TRBJ1-2, with 7 bases matching TRBD1. The TCR sequence derives from a woman aged 40 to 55 in good health and CMV-seropositive. Sequenced sample: PBMCs. CDR3 in amino acids: CASSRGQFYGYTF. DNA for the CDR3: TGTGCCAGCAGCCGGGGACAGTTCTATGGCTACACCTTC.